The 25 T cell receptor beta chains below come from one sample, sequenced in a study of control samples from healthy donors and cancer patients. The table came from immunoSEQ multiplex PCR; TCRdb's copy has only in-frame clones and leaves some out. The sample lists some 110,000 clones; 88% were seen once. Sequences were obtained from blood. The receptors originated from a woman in her sixties or seventies in good health.

V and J are TRBV12-3 or TRBV12-4 and TRBJ1-1; D is ambiguous. V was cut by 3 bases and J by 1 base, with 6 bases left in between. This CDR3 comprises 13 residues. This chain's CDR3 is CASSFGQNTEAFF. DNA for the CDR3: TGTGCCAGCAGTTTTGGTCAGAACACTGAAGCTTTCTTT.

The chain is built from TRBV9 and TRBJ1-6; D gene unclear. Germline V gives CDR1 SGDLS, CDR2 YYNGEE. The V end lost 4 bases, the J end lost 7 bases, and 12 bases lay between the germline ends. This CDR3 contains 14 residues. CDR3: CASSTRHTNSPLHF. Written as DNA, the CDR3 is TGTGCCAGCAGCACTCGACATACGAATTCACCCCTCCACTTT. The full variable domain, in which reference TRBV9 and TRBJ1-6 provide the parts outside the CDR3, is DSGVTQTPKHLITATGQRVTLRCSPRSGDLSVYWYQQSLDQGLQFLIQYYNGEERAKGNILERFSAQQFPDLHSELNLSSLELGDSALYFCASSTRHTNSPLHFGNGTRLTVT.

The V and J genes are TRBV12-3 or TRBV12-4 and TRBJ2-7; no clear D gene. The CDR3 loop spans 13 amino acids. The germline V and J ends were trimmed by 2 bases and 3 bases, with 8 bases remaining between them. CDR3 residues: CASSLPPHYEQYF. In DNA form, the CDR3 reads TGTGCCAGCAGTTTACCGCCCCACTACGAGCAGTACTTC.

The chain joins TRBV25-1 to TRBJ1-1; D gene ambiguous. Germline CDR1 and CDR2: MGHDK and SYGVNS. The CDR3 contains 11 residues. V was trimmed by 5 bases and J by 5 bases, leaving 6 bases between them. CDR3 amino acids: CASSQKTEAFF. As DNA, the CDR3 is TGTGCCAGCAGTCAAAAGACTGAAGCTTTCTTT.

The chain has TRBV10-1 and TRBJ1-1, with D unclear. Trimming shortened V by 5 bases and J by 0 bases, and 10 bases separated the two germline ends. Germline V CDR1 and CDR2: WNHNN, SYGVQD (reference sequence). This CDR3 has 14 residues. The CDR3 DNA reads TGCGCCAGCAGTCCACCCCAGATGAACACTGAAGCTTTCTTT. The encoded protein is CASSPPQMNTEAFF.

The V and J genes are TRBV19 and TRBJ2-7; 12 bases agree with TRBD1. Germline loops: CDR1 LNHDA, CDR2 SQIVND (reference sequence). This CDR3 is 15 amino acids long. Trimming at V came to 3 bases and at J to 2 bases, leaving 2 bases not matched to a gene. The CDR3 DNA sequence: TGTGCCAGTAGTATCGGGACAGGGGGCCCCTACGAGCAGTACTTC. Amino acids: CASSIGTGGPYEQYF.

The chain uses TRBV27 and TRBJ2-5; D possibly corresponds to TRBD2 (6 bases). Trimming took 5 bases from V and 7 from J, leaving 14 bases between them. CDR3 length equals 13 residues. Germline V gene data show CDR1 as MNHEY and CDR2 as SMNVEV (reference sequence). The CDR3 bases are TGTGCCAGCAGTCCGGGGACTGTGGGGACCCAGTACTTC. Protein: CASSPGTVGTQYF.

The chain has TRBV5-1 and TRBJ1-1; tentatively, D is TRBD1 (5 bases). V shed 0 bases and J shed 5 bases, with 20 bases lying between them. CDR3 length: 17 amino acids. The germline CDR1 and CDR2 sequences are SGHRS and YFSETQ. CDR3 sequence: CASSLVRVGALGTEAFF. The CDR3 bases are TGCGCCAGCAGCTTGGTCCGGGTTGGGGCCCTGGGGACTGAAGCTTTCTTT. Complete variable domain (other parts from reference TRBV5-1 and TRBJ1-1): KAGVTQTPRYLIKTRGQQVTLSCSPISGHRSVSWYQQTPGQGLQFLFEYFSETQRNKGNFPGRFSGRQFSNSRSEMNVSTLELGDSALYLCASSLVRVGALGTEAFFGQGTRLTVV.

The chain is built from TRBV19 and TRBJ1-1; 7 positions agree with TRBD1. Losses at the gene ends were 5 bases for V and 11 bases for J; bases not matched to a gene: 11. Germline CDR1 and CDR2: LNHDA and SQIVND (reference sequence). This CDR3 comprises 13 residues. The DNA of the CDR3 is TGTGCCAGTAGTTCAGGGGGAGCATATGAGGCTTTCTTT. Translating it yields CASSSGGAYEAFF. Complete variable domain (other parts from reference TRBV19 and TRBJ1-1): DGGITQSPKYLFRKEGQNVTLSCEQNLNHDAMYWYRQDPGQGLRLIYYSQIVNDFQKGDIAEGYSVSREKKESFPLTVTSAQKNPTAFYLCASSSGGAYEAFFGQGTRLTVV.

As for this clone: One junction end disagrees with the germline gene, perhaps due to a read error. CDR3 region: CASSIVPGGGYGYTF. The DNA for the CDR3 is TGTGCCAGCAGTATTGTCCCTGGAGGAGGATATGGCTACACCTTC. The V gene is TRBV19, the J gene TRBJ1-2, with D uncertain. The CDR3 extends over 15 amino acids. Germline V lookup: CDR1 LNHDA, CDR2 SQIVND (reference sequence).

This clone was counted once. The rearrangement uses TRBV29-1 and TRBJ2-7; D remains ambiguous. Looked up from germline, CDR1 is SQVTM and CDR2 is ANQGSEA. The CDR3 covers 11 residues. V was shortened by 7 bases and J by 4 bases, with 11 bases between the two germline ends. This chain's CDR3 is CSGGTPYEQYF. CDR3 nucleotide sequence: TGCAGCGGGGGTACGCCTTACGAGCAGTACTTC.

The V call is TRBV6-5, the J call TRBJ1-5; D not certain. Between the trimmed V and J ends, which lost 7 bases and 4 bases, there was a span of 11 bases. From germline, CDR1 is MNHEY and CDR2 SVGAGI. CDR3 length: 13 residues. The CDR3 sequence: CASTTAQNQPQHF. The CDR3, as DNA: TGTGCCAGCACTACCGCCCAAAATCAGCCCCAGCATTTT.

This clone was detected only a few times. The chain couples TRBV12-3 or TRBV12-4 to TRBJ1-1; the D gene is possibly TRBD1 (6 bases). The CDR3 runs 13 residues. Trimming shortened V by 1 base and J by 10 bases, and 13 bases separated the two germline ends. The CDR3 coding sequence is TGTGCCAGCAGTTTAGGACAGGTAGTGGGAGCTTTCTTT. Encoded protein: CASSLGQVVGAFF.

The chain is built from TRBV14 and TRBJ1-1; D is undetermined. V lost 4 bases to trimming and J lost 1 base, with 10 bases between them. Germline V gene lookup returns CDR1 SGHDN and CDR2 FVKESK. There are 14 residues in the CDR3. The CDR3 loop is CASSRFAGNTEAFF. The CDR3 DNA sequence: TGTGCCAGCAGCCGATTTGCGGGGAACACTGAAGCTTTCTTT.

The chain joins TRBV7-9 to TRBJ2-5; D is perhaps TRBD1 (6 bases). The V and J ends lost 0 bases and 1 base respectively, with 12 bases between them. The CDR3 is made up of 16 amino acids. Germline V gene data show CDR1 as SEHNR and CDR2 as FQNEAQ (reference sequence). The DNA of the CDR3 is TGTGCCAGCAGCTTAGCGGGGGCAGGGGTCCAAGAGACCCAGTACTTC. Protein sequence: CASSLAGAGVQETQYF.

V is TRBV5-1 and J is TRBJ1-4, with a possible D match to TRBD1 (5 bases). This CDR3 contains 16 residues. Germline V gives CDR1 SGHRS, CDR2 YFSETQ. Trimming took 0 bases from V and 0 from J, leaving 9 bases between them. CDR3 nucleotides: TGCGCCAGCAGCTTGGCGGGACGGACAACTAATGAAAAACTGTTTTTT. This sequence encodes CASSLAGRTTNEKLFF.

The chain uses TRBV2 and TRBJ1-1, with 7 bases aligning to TRBD1. Germline assignment: CDR1 SNHLY and CDR2 FYNNEI. CDR3 size: 12 residues. Unmatched junction bases numbered 3, after V lost 8 bases and J lost 3 bases. The CDR3 loop is CASADRDTEAFF. CDR3 DNA: TGTGCCAGCGCCGACAGGGACACTGAAGCTTTCTTT.

This clone has just one count. The gene calls are TRBV7-9 and TRBJ1-5; no definite D call. From germline, CDR1 is SEHNR and CDR2 FQNEAQ (reference sequence). The CDR3 loop spans 13 amino acids. Between the trimmed V and J ends, which lost 8 bases and 2 bases, there was a span of 10 bases. The CDR3 reads CASDGRGNQPQHF. The CDR3 DNA sequence: TGTGCCAGCGATGGGAGGGGCAATCAGCCCCAGCATTTT.

This chain links TRBV27 with TRBJ1-2, with D possibly matching TRBD1 (5 bases). The CDR3 is 14 residues long. Germline loops: CDR1 MNHEY, CDR2 SMNVEV (reference sequence). The V and J ends lost 5 bases and 7 bases respectively, with 17 bases between them. The DNA of the CDR3 is TGTGCCAGCAGTACGCTCGGGGCGGAGGGTGGCTACACCTTC. Translation gives CASSTLGAEGGYTF.

This clone was recorded a few times. The chain has TRBV6-1 and TRBJ2-5; no clear D. Trimming pared 2 bases from V and 2 bases from J, leaving 9 bases between. The CDR3 consists of 14 residues. The germline V gene encodes CDR1 MNHNS and CDR2 SASEGT. Written as DNA, the CDR3 is TGTGCCAGCAGTGAATCCCTAGTACAAGAGACCCAGTACTTC. Encoded protein: CASSESLVQETQYF.

V gene TRBV29-1 combines with J gene TRBJ1-1; TRBD1 aligns across 8 bases. This CDR3 contains 13 residues. CDR1 and CDR2 (germline): SQVTM, ANQGSEA. The V and J ends lost 6 bases and 5 bases, in that order; junction bases with no gene match: 8. DNA for the CDR3: TGCAGCGTCGGCCCTACAGGGGGGACTGAAGCTTTCTTT. Translating it yields CSVGPTGGTEAFF.

The V gene is TRBV7-8, the J gene TRBJ2-1; D is perhaps TRBD1 (5 bases). CDR1 is SGHVS, CDR2 FQNEAQ, per germline. V was pared by 4 bases and J by 4 bases, with 14 bases between. The CDR3 covers 15 residues. The CDR3 DNA sequence: TGTGCCAGCAGCTGGGGCCTTAGAGGTTACAATGAGCAGTTCTTC. As protein: CASSWGLRGYNEQFF.

The chain recombines TRBV18 with TRBJ2-7, with D tentatively TRBD1 or TRBD2 (5 bases each). Germline V lookup: CDR1 KGHSH, CDR2 LQKENI. The V gene lost 1 base and the J gene lost 4 bases, with 14 bases spanning the gap. The CDR3 contains 15 residues. CDR3 in DNA: TGTGCCAGCTCACCACTAGATGGGGGTGCTTACGAGCAGTACTTC. It yields the protein CASSPLDGGAYEQYF. The entire variable domain, with the rest obtained from reference TRBV18 and TRBJ2-7, is as follows: NAGVMQNPRHLVRRRGQEARLRCSPMKGHSHVYWYRQLPEEGLKFMVYLQKENIIDESGMPKERFSAEFPKEGPSILRIQQVVRGDSAAYFCASSPLDGGAYEQYFGPGTRLTVT.

CDR3 residues: CASSQRSGNTIYF. The CDR3 nucleotides are TGTGCCAGCAGCCAGCGTTCTGGAAACACCATATATTTT. The V gene is TRBV3-1 (or the pseudogene TRBV3-2), the J gene TRBJ1-3; no definite D call. The germline V gene encodes CDR1 LGHDT and CDR2 YNNKEL (reference sequence). The CDR3 is 13 amino acids. Between the trimmed V and J ends, which lost 3 bases and 1 base, there was a span of 4 bases.

The gene calls are TRBV6-2 or TRBV6-3 and TRBJ1-5; D is uncertain. V lost 2 bases, J lost 2 bases, and 10 bases lay in between. Germline V CDR1 and CDR2: MNHEY, SVGEGT. The CDR3 totals 15 residues. The CDR3 protein is CASSYASLGNQPQHF. CDR3 DNA: TGTGCCAGCAGTTACGCGAGTCTAGGCAATCAGCCCCAGCATTTT.